This TCR beta chain originates from a study of control samples from healthy donors and cancer patients. CDR3 length: 17 amino acids. V was cut by 6 bases and J by 3 bases, with 20 bases left in between. Germline CDR1 and CDR2: SGHDN and FVKESK. Libraries were prepared by immunoSEQ multiplex PCR; TCRdb keeps only in-frame clonotypes and omits some of them. This table has 150,000 to 200,000 clones, around nine tenths appearing once. The rearrangement joins TRBV14 to TRBJ2-2; D is possibly TRBD2 (5 bases). Material for sequencing was blood. The clonotype originates from a man in his thirties or forties in good health. The CDR3 nucleotides read TGTGCCAGCAGTAAGGGTGTCCAGCGGCCATACACCGGGGAGCTGTTTTTT. This translates into CASSKGVQRPYTGELFF.